The 30 T cell receptor beta chains listed next were all sequenced from one sample in a study of shared clonotypes between healthy human individuals. Profiled with immunoSEQ multiplex PCR; TCRdb holds only in-frame clones, not every one. The sample contains about 490,000 clones, about 84% of which appear only once. Sample: PBMCs. The receptors stem from a middle-aged woman in good health. Some clones in this sample may be carry-over from other donors' samples.

The chain couples TRBV18 to TRBJ1-1; D gene unclear. Per the germline V gene, CDR1 is KGHSH and CDR2 is LQKENI. The V and J ends lost 0 bases and 3 bases respectively, with 17 bases between them. This CDR3 is 17 amino acids long. CDR3 protein: CASSPPGGSPGHTEAFF. CDR3 sequence (DNA): TGTGCCAGCTCACCACCCGGCGGGTCACCAGGACACACTGAAGCTTTCTTT.

The rearrangement uses TRBV29-1 and TRBJ2-1; TRBD1 matches at 8 bases. The CDR3 extends over 14 amino acids. The V gene end was trimmed by 7 bases and the J gene end by 4 bases; junction bases not matched to a gene: 9. Germline lookup yields CDR1 SQVTM and CDR2 ANQGSEA. CDR3 region: CSGKQGARYNEQFF. CDR3 coding DNA: TGCAGCGGTAAGCAGGGGGCTCGGTACAATGAGCAGTTCTTC.

This clone was counted a few times. This chain links TRBV4-3 with TRBJ2-6; no firm D call. V lost 5 bases to trimming and J lost 0 bases, with 11 bases between them. The germline V gene has CDR1 LGHNA and CDR2 YSLEER. The CDR3 contains 16 residues. CDR3 bases: TGCGCCAGCAGCGAAAGGGCTATCTCTGGGGCCAACGTCCTGACTTTC. Encoded protein: CASSERAISGANVLTF.

This clone came up a few times. This may be a read error: a much more frequent sequence differs by one nucleotide. This chain links TRBV27 with TRBJ1-2; D is undetermined. The CDR3 covers 13 residues. Germline V gene sequence: CDR1 MNHEY, CDR2 SMNVEV (reference sequence). V was cut by 0 bases and J by 2 bases, with 4 bases left in between. Written as DNA, the CDR3 is TGTGCCAGCAGTTTATCAGGGAACTATGGCTACACCTTC. This codes for CASSLSGNYGYTF.

This chain joins TRBV28 and TRBJ1-5; the D is unclear. V shed 3 bases and J shed 3 bases, with 12 bases lying between them. CDR3 length: 15 amino acids. Germline CDR1 is MDHEN and CDR2 is SYDVKM. The chain's CDR3 is CASSFLVASNQPQHF. The CDR3, as DNA: TGTGCCAGCAGTTTTCTCGTCGCCTCCAATCAGCCCCAGCATTTT.

The V gene is TRBV27, the J gene TRBJ2-5; either TRBD1 or TRBD2 may supply D (7 bases each). Germline CDR1 is MNHEY and CDR2 is SMNVEV (reference sequence). V lost 3 bases and J 5 bases, leaving 25 bases between the germline ends. This CDR3 region has 18 residues. CDR3 DNA sequence: TGTGCCAGCAGTTTTGAGGGCCTAGCGGAACCCAGGGGGGAGACCCAGTACTTC. This encodes CASSFEGLAEPRGETQYF.

The chain is built from TRBV19 and TRBJ1-5, with a tentative D call TRBD1 (5 bases). The CDR3 runs to 14 residues. Between the trimmed V and J ends, which lost 5 bases and 1 base, there was a span of 9 bases. Germline values: CDR1 LNHDA, CDR2 SQIVND (reference sequence). CDR3 in amino acids: CASSATASNQPQHF. CDR3 sequence (DNA): TGTGCCAGTAGTGCGACAGCCAGCAATCAGCCCCAGCATTTT. Based on the CDR3 plus reference TRBV19 and TRBJ1-5, the full variable domain is DGGITQSPKYLFRKEGQNVTLSCEQNLNHDAMYWYRQDPGQGLRLIYYSQIVNDFQKGDIAEGYSVSREKKESFPLTVTSAQKNPTAFYLCASSATASNQPQHFGDGTRLSIL.

This clone was seen once. A read error is likely here: a far larger clone is one base away. The sample carries other DNA sequences with the same CDR3. This sequence joins TRBV5-6 and TRBJ1-1; D possibly corresponds to TRBD1 (5 bases). The CDR3 has 14 residues. V was cut by 4 bases and J by 5 bases, with 15 bases left in between. Germline CDR1 is SGHDT and CDR2 is YYEEEE. The CDR3 nucleotides are TGTGCCAGCAGCCCTCGAGGGGCTCGGACTGAAGCTTTCTTT. Its translation: CASSPRGARTEAFF.

This chain's CDR3 is CASSHMRGLCYEQYF. CDR3 coding DNA: TGCGCCAGCAGTCACATGCGAGGTTTGTGCTACGAGCAGTACTTC. The chain joins TRBV23-1 to TRBJ2-7; D is uncertain. TRBV23-1 is marked as an open reading frame, function uncertain. This CDR3 comprises 15 residues. V lost 3 bases and J 3 bases, leaving 15 bases between the germline ends.

The chain recombines TRBV6-6 with TRBJ1-5; TRBD1 is a possible D gene (5 bases). V lost 2 bases and J 1 base, leaving 9 bases between the germline ends. Germline V gene sequence: CDR1 MNHNY, CDR2 SVGAGI (reference sequence). This CDR3 is 15 amino acids long. The CDR3 nucleotides read TGTGCCAGCAGTTACGAGACAGAAAGCAATCAGCCCCAGCATTTT. This codes for CASSYETESNQPQHF.

CDR3 DNA: TGTGCCAGCAGTTTAGGGAGGTCCTACAATGAGCAGTTCTTC. It yields the protein CASSLGRSYNEQFF. This chain uses TRBV28 with TRBJ2-1, with a tentative D call TRBD2 (6 bases). V lost 2 bases to trimming and J lost 1 base, with 6 bases between them. Germline lookup yields CDR1 MDHEN and CDR2 SYDVKM. CDR3 length: 14 residues.

The rearrangement uses TRBV15 and TRBJ2-7, with D hard to call. V was shortened by 0 bases and J by 3 bases, with 6 bases between the two germline ends. The V gene's germline CDR1 is LNHNV and CDR2 YYDKDF (reference sequence). The CDR3 runs 13 residues. The CDR3 sequence: CATSRDYNYEQYF. CDR3 nucleotide sequence: TGTGCCACCAGCAGAGATTATAACTACGAGCAGTACTTC. Complete variable domain (other parts from reference TRBV15 and TRBJ2-7): DAMVIQNPRYQVTQFGKPVTLSCSQTLNHNVMYWYQQKSSQAPKLLFHYYDKDFNNEADTPDNFQSRRPNTSFCFLDIRSPGLGDTAMYLCATSRDYNYEQYFGPGTRLTVT.

The chain recombines TRBV11-3 with TRBJ2-2; D perhaps matches TRBD2 (5 bases). V lost 4 bases, J lost 6 bases, and 21 bases lay in between. The CDR3 runs to 17 residues. Germline V gives CDR1 SGHNT, CDR2 YENEEA. The CDR3 sequence is CASSSRSYGEAAGELFF. In nucleotides, the CDR3 is TGTGCCAGCAGCTCCCGATCATATGGGGAAGCGGCCGGGGAGCTGTTTTTT.

Points on this clone: A single base is all that separates this from a far larger clone, so a read error is likely. V gene TRBV5-4 combines with J gene TRBJ1-1; D is perhaps TRBD1 (5 bases). CDR1 is SGHNT, CDR2 YYREEE, per germline (reference sequence). V lost 5 bases and J 3 bases, leaving 14 bases between the germline ends. The CDR3 has 14 amino acids. Written as DNA, the CDR3 is TGTGCCAGCAGAGGGGCCAGGGAGGACACTGAAGCTTTCTTT. It encodes CASRGAREDTEAFF.

The chain recombines TRBV28 with TRBJ1-3; 11 bases fit TRBD1. CDR3 length: 17 amino acids. Trimming took 5 bases from V and 2 from J; bases not matched to a gene: 8. The germline V gene has CDR1 MDHEN and CDR2 SYDVKM. As DNA, the CDR3 is TGTGCCAGCAGTCAGGACAGGGGGCGCGTAGCTGGAAACACCATATATTTT. Amino acid sequence: CASSQDRGRVAGNTIYF.

The rearrangement joins TRBV30 to TRBJ2-2; perhaps D is TRBD1 or TRBD2 (5 bases each). V lost 0 bases, J lost 8 bases, and 13 bases lay in between. This CDR3 spans 14 amino acids. In germline, CDR1 is GTSNPN, CDR2 SVGIG (reference sequence). The CDR3, as DNA: TGTGCCTGGAGTGTTGGGAGCCCAGGGGGGGAGCTGTTTTTT. Translated, it gives CAWSVGSPGGELFF.

Concerning this clone itself: A far larger clone is one base from this, pointing to a likely read error. The same CDR3 is also encoded by other DNA sequences in this sample. The chain recombines TRBV28 with TRBJ2-6; D might be TRBD1 (5 bases). Germline lookup yields CDR1 MDHEN and CDR2 SYDVKM. This CDR3 spans 17 amino acids. The CDR3 here is CASSSTVISSGANVLTF. For the CDR3, the DNA is TGTGCCAGCAGTTCGACAGTGATTAGCTCTGGGGCCAACGTCCTTACTTTC. The whole variable domain, filled in from reference TRBV28 and TRBJ2-6, reads DVKVTQSSRYLVKRTGEKVFLECVQDMDHENMFWYRQDPGLGLRLIYFSYDVKMKEKGDIPEGYSVSREKKERFSLILESASTNQTSMYLCASSSTVISSGANVLTFGAGSRLTVL.

This clone was detected many times. Within the sample, other DNA sequences also encode this same CDR3. The J gene is TRBJ2-3, the V gene TRBV10-3; tentatively, D is TRBD1 (7 bases). Deletions cut 0 bases from V and 6 bases from J, with 16 bases between. Looked up from germline, CDR1 is ENHRY and CDR2 is SYGVKD. The CDR3 is 16 amino acids. For the CDR3, the DNA is TGTGCCATCAGTGAGTCCGGGGACAGCGGGTTGGATACGCAGTATTTT. As protein: CAISESGDSGLDTQYF.

This clone appeared once. J is TRBJ1-1 and V is TRBV25-1; D call uncertain. V gave up 8 bases and J gave up 6 bases, with 10 bases separating them. Germline CDR1 and CDR2: MGHDK and SYGVNS. The CDR3 spans 11 residues. The CDR3 DNA follows: TGTGCCAGCGAAGGAGGGTCTGAAGCTTTCTTT. Protein sequence: CASEGGSEAFF. The full variable domain, its missing parts supplied by reference TRBV25-1 and TRBJ1-1, is EADIYQTPRYLVIGTGKKITLECSQTMGHDKMYWYQQDPGMELHLIHYSYGVNSTEKGDLSSESTVSRIRTEHFPLTLESARPSHTSQYLCASEGGSEAFFGQGTRLTVV.

Turning to this clone: The same CDR3 is also encoded by other DNA sequences in this sample. The rearrangement uses TRBV18 and TRBJ1-3, with a tentative D call TRBD1 (5 bases). Germline CDR1 reads KGHSH; CDR2 reads LQKENI. The V end lost 2 bases, the J end lost 1 base, and 6 bases lay between the germline ends. The length of the CDR3 is 14 residues. DNA for the CDR3: TGTGCCAGCTCACCAGGGGGATCTGGAAACACCATATATTTT. Its protein is CASSPGGSGNTIYF.

This sequence joins TRBV19 and TRBJ2-1; no definite D call. The CDR3 has 15 residues. Trimming pared 1 base from V and 0 bases from J, leaving 7 bases between. CDR1 is LNHDA and CDR2 is SQIVND in the germline V gene (reference sequence). The CDR3 DNA reads TGTGCCAGTAGTATAGCCCAGAGCTCCTACAATGAGCAGTTCTTC. Translation: CASSIAQSSYNEQFF. Drawing the rest from reference TRBV19 and TRBJ2-1, the complete variable domain is DGGITQSPKYLFRKEGQNVTLSCEQNLNHDAMYWYRQDPGQGLRLIYYSQIVNDFQKGDIAEGYSVSREKKESFPLTVTSAQKNPTAFYLCASSIAQSSYNEQFFGPGTRLTVL.

V and J are TRBV18 and TRBJ2-7, with TRBD1 matching 7 bases. The V segment lost 2 bases and the J segment 5 bases; nucleotides outside the gene matches: 6. CDR3 length: 14 amino acids. Germline assignment: CDR1 KGHSH and CDR2 LQKENI. CDR3: CASSPDRESHEQYF. The CDR3 DNA reads as TGTGCCAGCTCACCAGACAGGGAATCCCACGAGCAGTACTTC.

Concerning this clone itself: With only one base between it and a far larger clone, this is likely a read error. This sample also contains other DNA sequences that code for the same CDR3. V usage is TRBV6-1 and J usage is TRBJ2-7; TRBD2 matches 7 bases. This CDR3 has 13 residues. J lost 2 bases, V lost 8 bases, and 6 bases had no gene match. The germline V gene encodes CDR1 MNHNS and CDR2 SASEGT. In DNA form, the CDR3 reads TGTGCCAGCGGTACTAGCGAAACCTACGAGCAGTACTTC. Translating gives CASGTSETYEQYF.

Notes on this clone: Other DNA sequences from this sample encode an identical CDR3 as well. This rearrangement joins TRBV5-1 to TRBJ1-5; TRBD1 might be the D (5 bases). Germline loops: CDR1 SGHRS, CDR2 YFSETQ. The ends were cut back, 4 bases at V and 4 bases at J, with 9 bases in the middle. The CDR3 length is 13 residues. CDR3 sequence reads: CASSLDRNQPQHF. The CDR3 bases are TGCGCCAGCAGCCTAGACAGAAATCAGCCCCAGCATTTT.

With respect to this clone: A read error likely explains this, since a far larger clone differs by one base. The chain joins TRBV5-4 to TRBJ1-2; D remains ambiguous. This CDR3 has 13 amino acids. V was shortened by 4 bases and J by 6 bases, with 13 bases between the two germline ends. From germline, CDR1 is SGHNT and CDR2 YYREEE (reference sequence). CDR3 in amino acids: CASSLPSTDGYTF. The CDR3, as DNA: TGTGCCAGCAGCCTCCCTAGTACGGATGGCTACACCTTC. Combining the CDR3 with reference TRBV5-4 and TRBJ1-2 gives the whole variable domain ETGVTQSPTHLIKTRGQQVTLRCSSQSGHNTVSWYQQALGQGPQFIFQYYREEENGRGNFPPRFSGLQFPNYSSELNVNALELDDSALYLCASSLPSTDGYTFGSGTRLTVV.

This chain uses TRBV18 with TRBJ2-7; 8 nucleotides match TRBD1. The CDR3 consists of 15 residues. CDR1 is KGHSH, CDR2 LQKENI, per germline. V was clipped by 3 bases and J by 4 bases; unmatched bases: 8. The CDR3 sequence: CASSPARTGIYEQYF. The CDR3 nucleotides are TGTGCCAGCTCACCCGCACGGACAGGGATTTACGAGCAGTACTTC.

The chain recombines TRBV27 with TRBJ2-7; 7 nucleotides match TRBD2. The V gene's germline CDR1 is MNHEY and CDR2 SMNVEV (reference sequence). CDR3 length: 14 residues. Trimming removed 2 bases from V and 3 bases from J; junction bases left unmatched: 4. CDR3 coding DNA: TGTGCCAGCAGTTTAGACTCGGGGGGCTACGAGCAGTACTTC. Protein sequence: CASSLDSGGYEQYF.

The sample holds a few counts of this clone. The CDR3 protein is CASSQVTEAFF. DNA for the CDR3: TGTGCCAGTAGTCAGGTCACTGAAGCTTTCTTT. The V and J genes are TRBV19 and TRBJ1-1; no clear D gene. With 5 bases removed from V and 4 bases from J, the gap between germline ends came to 5 bases. The CDR3 runs 11 residues. Germline V lookup: CDR1 LNHDA, CDR2 SQIVND (reference sequence).

As concerns this clone: The same CDR3 arises from other DNA sequences in this sample as well. V gene TRBV30 combines with J gene TRBJ1-1; the D is unclear. This CDR3 is built from 12 residues. Germline V lookup: CDR1 GTSNPN, CDR2 SVGIG (reference sequence). V shed 0 bases and J shed 5 bases, with 7 bases lying between them. CDR3 residues: CAWSVGVTEAFF. The CDR3, as DNA: TGTGCCTGGAGTGTTGGGGTAACTGAAGCTTTCTTT. Using reference TRBV30 and TRBJ1-1 for the parts outside the CDR3, the full variable domain is SQTIHQWPATLVQPVGSPLSLECTVEGTSNPNLYWYRQAAGRGLQLLFYSVGIGQISSEVPQNLSASRPQDRQFILSSKKLLLSDSGFYLCAWSVGVTEAFFGQGTRLTVV.

This clone was observed a handful of times. DNA for the CDR3: TGCGCCAGCAGCCCCCGGGACAGTAGTCGGGAGACCCAGTACTTC. It specifies CASSPRDSSRETQYF. This chain links TRBV5-1 with TRBJ2-5; 7 bases line up with TRBD1. The ends lost 4 bases at V and 5 bases at J; junction bases unmatched: 11. This CDR3 is built from 15 residues. The germline gives CDR1 SGHRS, CDR2 YFSETQ.